This T cell receptor beta chain was found in a study of T cell repertoires in cytomegalovirus infection. Across the whole study: Newly reported HLA-C-restricted and thoroughly characterized HLA-B-restricted CMV epitopes were employed. Matching HLA type and CMV infection were both indicated by public TCR beta signatures. Study results and caveats: Cumulative frequency (of public TCR beta family members) identified carriers of CMV plus the relevant HLA. It was HLA-C-restricted CMV-specific TCR beta clonotypes that dominated the response ex vivo.

One entry per CDR3 protein, called by TCRdb with MiXCR from the reads. This table has hundreds of thousands of distinct CDR3 sequences, roughly 43% appearing once. As for this clonotype: Its cognate antigen is unknown.

This sample comprised cultured PBMCs, obtained from culture after CMV antigen stimulation. The sequence was obtained from a human donor in good health (CMV status not recorded). Some clones in this sample may be carry-over from other donors' samples.

CDR3 protein: CASSGWFGDTQYF. The CDR3 nucleotides are TGCGCCAGCAGTGGGTGGTTCGGGGATACGCAGTATTTT. V usage is TRBV10-2 and J usage is TRBJ2-3, with unresolved D. This CDR3 region has 13 residues. Germline lookup yields CDR1 WSHSY and CDR2 SAAADI. Trimming stripped 4 bases from V and 6 bases from J, with 11 bases between.